The present entry profiles one T cell receptor beta chain with its context. The antigen it binds to is not known. No base-level quality is on record; no much larger clone is a single base apart. The source of the sample is a study of T cells and Merkel cell carcinoma outcomes (dated by TCRdb to 2019 to 2021). With regard to the full study: In patients with Merkel cell carcinoma, researchers looked at whether the T-cell repertoire of the tumor, along with T-cell density, could predict clinical outcome. Broader findings and caveats from the paper: Clinical outcomes in Merkel cell carcinoma patients were reported to be predicted by T-cell repertoire features combined with T-cell density.

Counted from cysteine to phenylalanine, this CDR3 has 14 amino acids. Only the CDR3 portion is preserved as DNA: 42 bases, with reading frame beginning at the first base. V sheds 5 bases and J sheds 3 bases, leaving 13 bases between their ends. CDR1 and CDR2, looked up from the germline V gene, are SGHNT and YENEEA. To prepare the library, the immunoSEQ multiplex PCR assay was applied. Not all clones reach the TCRdb copy of this immuneACCESS table, which keeps in-frame sequences only. Checked studies attribute under half of the gap to unresolved V genes and leave the rest unexplained. Across this sample there are 250 to 300 clones, with approximately 96% seen only once. 7.9% of the sample is held by the ten biggest clonotypes. Samples were obtained from patients with Merkel cell carcinoma.

The sequence derives from a human donor with Merkel cell carcinoma. Sequenced sample: tumor tissue from Merkel cell carcinoma. This chain is built from TRBV11-3 and TRBJ1-1, with the D gene uncertain. The nucleotides read TGTGCCAGCAGCCTGGAATTTTGGGACACTGAAGCTTTCTTT. This yields the protein CASSLEFWDTEAFF.